The 24 T cell receptor beta chains given below trace back to one sample, sequenced in a study of blood T cell repertoires in COVID-19. Some clones are missing from TCRdb's copy, which holds only in-frame ones; the method was immunoSEQ multiplex PCR. Of 90,000 to 100,000 clones listed, about 85% are singletons. Material: peripheral blood. The receptors derive from a woman over 75 with acute or convalescent COVID-19.

The gene calls are TRBV7-2 and TRBJ1-5; D uncertain. Germline V CDR1 and CDR2: SGHTA, FQGNSA. Between the trimmed V and J ends, which lost 3 bases and 0 bases, there was a span of 3 bases. This CDR3 is built from 13 residues. In DNA, the CDR3 is TGTGCCAGCAGCTTCTATAGCAATCAGCCCCAGCATTTT. It encodes CASSFYSNQPQHF.

V gene TRBV28 combines with J gene TRBJ2-4; D unresolved. Deletions cut 4 bases from V and 2 bases from J, with 12 bases between. In germline, CDR1 is MDHEN, CDR2 SYDVKM. The CDR3 runs to 15 residues. In nucleotides, the CDR3 is TGTGCCAGCAGTTCTAGAGTAACTACCAAAAACATTCAGTACTTC. Amino acid sequence: CASSSRVTTKNIQYF.

This clone was observed a handful of times. J is TRBJ1-1 and V is TRBV28, with 7 positions matching TRBD1. Trimming took 5 bases from V and 5 from J; bases not matched to a gene: 5. The germline gives CDR1 MDHEN, CDR2 SYDVKM. CDR3 length: 13 amino acids. This CDR3 is CASSAGGWTEAFF. The CDR3 DNA is TGTGCCAGCAGTGCAGGGGGATGGACTGAAGCTTTCTTT.

This chain uses TRBV5-6 with TRBJ1-1; 8 bases are a match to TRBD1. CDR3 length equals 15 residues. Germline-derived CDR1 and CDR2 are SGHDT and YYEEEE. J gave up 1 base and V 4 bases, and 6 bases lay outside the gene matches. CDR3 DNA: TGTGCCAGCAGCCAACCCAGGGGGCCGAACACTGAAGCTTTCTTT. Translation: CASSQPRGPNTEAFF. Combining the CDR3 with reference TRBV5-6 and TRBJ1-1 gives the whole variable domain DAGVTQSPTHLIKTRGQQVTLRCSPKSGHDTVSWYQQALGQGPQFIFQYYEEEERQRGNFPDRFSGHQFPNYSSELNVNALLLGDSALYLCASSQPRGPNTEAFFGQGTRLTVV.

This chain joins TRBV6-5 and TRBJ1-6, with 7 bases lining up with TRBD1. With V trimmed by 0 bases and J by 9 bases, 8 bases remained unmatched. The CDR3 has 16 residues. CDR1 MNHEY and CDR2 SVGAGI come from the germline V gene. CDR3 residues: CASSYSNAGQSSPLHF. The CDR3 region has the DNA TGTGCCAGCAGTTACTCGAACGCGGGACAGAGTTCACCCCTCCACTTT.

This clone was observed a few times. The J gene is TRBJ2-6, the V gene TRBV27; D might be TRBD1 (5 bases). The germline gives CDR1 MNHEY, CDR2 SMNVEV (reference sequence). This CDR3 has 17 residues. V lost 6 bases and J lost 0, with 15 bases in between. CDR3 coding DNA: TGTGCCAGCAGGCTAACAGGATACCTCTCTGGGGCCAACGTCCTGACTTTC. This translates into CASRLTGYLSGANVLTF.

This clone was observed a handful of times. CDR3 in amino acids: CASSERTGGFGNTIYF. In DNA form, the CDR3 reads TGTGCCAGCAGTGAGAGGACAGGGGGGTTTGGAAACACCATATATTTT. The chain carries TRBV2 and TRBJ1-3; 10 bases line up with TRBD1. In germline, CDR1 is SNHLY, CDR2 FYNNEI. The CDR3 is made up of 16 amino acids. V gave up 3 bases and J gave up 3 bases; unmatched junction bases: 5. Looking up the rest from reference TRBV2 and TRBJ1-3 gives the full variable domain: EPEVTQTPSHQVTQMGQEVILRCVPISNHLYFYWYRQILGQKVEFLVSFYNNEISEKSEIFDDQFSVERPDGSNFTLKIRSTKLEDSAMYFCASSERTGGFGNTIYFGEGSWLTVV.

The chain recombines TRBV11-2 with TRBJ2-1, with TRBD2 matching 10 bases. The CDR3 contains 18 residues. CDR1 is SGHAT and CDR2 is FQNNGV in the germline V gene. The trim removed 5 bases at V and 4 bases at J, leaving 14 bases unmatched. In DNA form, the CDR3 reads TGTGCCAGCAGCCCTCCAATCAGCGGGGGGGCGGCGTACAATGAGCAGTTCTTC. It encodes CASSPPISGGAAYNEQFF.

In regard to this clone: This CDR3 is also generated by other DNA sequences in the sample. The J gene is TRBJ1-1, the V gene TRBV6-5; 10 nucleotides match TRBD1. The CDR3 has 15 residues. The J segment lost 5 bases and the V segment lost 0 bases, leaving 3 bases of the junction unmatched. Germline V lookup: CDR1 MNHEY, CDR2 SVGAGI. The CDR3 region is CASSYSRTGGTEAFF. The CDR3 DNA reads TGTGCCAGCAGTTACTCAAGGACAGGGGGAACTGAAGCTTTCTTT.

The J gene is TRBJ2-1, the V gene TRBV25-1; D might be TRBD2 (5 bases). The CDR3 is made up of 14 amino acids. V was shortened by 5 bases and J by 1 base, with 9 bases between the two germline ends. Per the germline V gene, CDR1 is MGHDK and CDR2 is SYGVNS. CDR3 nucleotides: TGTGCCAGCAGTTTAGAGGGTTCCTACAATGAGCAGTTCTTC. Translated: CASSLEGSYNEQFF.

The chain recombines TRBV30 with TRBJ2-7, with a weak D call TRBD1 (6 bases). The V gene's germline CDR1 is GTSNPN and CDR2 SVGIG (reference sequence). V dropped 4 bases and J dropped 3 bases, with 7 bases sitting between them. The CDR3 consists of 11 residues. The CDR3 loop reads CAWKDSYEQYF. The CDR3 bases are TGTGCCTGGAAGGACAGCTACGAGCAGTACTTC.

The genes are TRBV2 and TRBJ1-2, with TRBD1 matching 8 bases. This CDR3 is built from 15 residues. CDR1 is SNHLY, CDR2 FYNNEI, per germline. J lost 3 bases, V lost 4 bases, and 7 bases had no gene match. The CDR3 sequence is CASSAANRGYYGYTF. The CDR3 DNA sequence: TGTGCCAGCAGTGCAGCTAACAGGGGGTACTATGGCTACACCTTC.

This clone was seen only a few times. The V call is TRBV21-1, the J call TRBJ1-1; the table calls TRBD1, which could not be checked here. TRBV21-1 is described as a pseudogene. The CDR3 consists of 15 residues. CDR3 protein: CASSPRKGVGTEAFF. The CDR3 bases are TGTGCCAGCAGCCCCCGGAAGGGGGTTGGCACTGAAGCTTTCTTT.

The chain employs TRBV2 and TRBJ2-3, with TRBD2 matching 12 bases. The V and J ends lost 7 bases and 3 bases, in that order; junction bases with no gene match: 5. Germline V gene sequence: CDR1 SNHLY, CDR2 FYNNEI. The CDR3 consists of 15 residues. The CDR3 region is CASNRLAGETDTQYF. Here the CDR3 DNA reads TGTGCCAGCAACAGACTAGCGGGGGAGACAGATACGCAGTATTTT.

CDR3 sequence: CASSKEGGATDTQYF. CDR3 DNA sequence: TGTGCCAGCAGCAAAGAAGGAGGTGCCACAGATACGCAGTATTTT. V gene TRBV21-1 combines with J gene TRBJ2-3; TRBD2 is taken as the D call from the table, unchecked against the DNA. TRBV21-1 is noted as a pseudogene. This CDR3 has 15 amino acids.

The chain is built from TRBV6-5 and TRBJ2-2; D unclear. Germline CDR1 reads MNHEY; CDR2 reads SVGAGI. V was cut by 4 bases and J by 2 bases, with 5 bases left in between. The CDR3 has 13 residues. The CDR3: CASSLSNTGELFF. In nucleotides, the CDR3 is TGTGCCAGCAGTTTGAGTAACACCGGGGAGCTGTTTTTT.

Comment on this clone: Within the sample, other DNA sequences also encode this same CDR3. The chain employs TRBV5-6 and TRBJ2-1, with 7 bases aligning to TRBD2. V dropped 4 bases and J dropped 9; count of bases not matched to a gene: 13. CDR3 length: 15 amino acids. The germline gives CDR1 SGHDT, CDR2 YYEEEE. The CDR3 region is CASSVLRGGAGEQFF. CDR3 DNA sequence: TGTGCCAGCAGCGTCTTACGGGGAGGGGCGGGTGAGCAGTTCTTC.

The chain joins TRBV6-2 or TRBV6-3 to TRBJ2-2; 12 positions match TRBD2. This CDR3 comprises 15 residues. J lost 4 bases, V lost 6 bases, and 3 bases had no gene match. CDR1 MNHEY and CDR2 SVGEGT come from the germline V gene. DNA of the CDR3: TGTGCCAGCAGCCGGACTAGCGGGGTCACCGGGGAGCTGTTTTTT. This codes for CASSRTSGVTGELFF.

V and J are TRBV3-1 (or the pseudogene TRBV3-2) and TRBJ2-4; D unresolved. Trimming left V 2 bases short and J 3 bases short, with 5 bases between. Germline CDR1 LGHDT, CDR2 YNNKEL (reference sequence). The CDR3 sequence is 13 residues long. CDR3 DNA: TGTGCCAGCAGCCAATATAGCAAAAACATTCAGTACTTC. Amino acid sequence: CASSQYSKNIQYF.

The chain carries TRBV13 and TRBJ2-7; D perhaps matches TRBD1 (6 bases). Trimming took off 7 bases at V and 2 bases at J, with 12 bases between the two ends. The germline V gene has CDR1 PRHDT and CDR2 FYEKMQ (reference sequence). The CDR3 is made up of 13 amino acids. This chain's CDR3 is CASTNRVPYEQYV. The CDR3 nucleotides read TGTGCCAGCACAAACAGGGTCCCCTACGAGCAGTACGTC.

V is TRBV7-8 and J is TRBJ1-4; D is perhaps TRBD1 (6 bases). Trimming shortened V by 5 bases and J by 2 bases, and 15 bases separated the two germline ends. The germline gives CDR1 SGHVS, CDR2 FQNEAQ. The CDR3 totals 16 residues. The CDR3 DNA is TGTGCCAGCAGCCAACAGGGATCAGGCACTAATGAAAAACTGTTTTTT. Residues: CASSQQGSGTNEKLFF.

The V call is TRBV2, the J call TRBJ2-7; 8 bases are a match to TRBD1. CDR1 and CDR2 (germline): SNHLY, FYNNEI. CDR3 length equals 15 residues. J was trimmed by 2 bases and V by 6 bases; bases with no gene match: 9. This CDR3 is CASRPGQGFTYEQYV. The CDR3 nucleotides read TGTGCCAGCAGACCCGGACAGGGCTTCACCTACGAGCAGTACGTC.

The V and J genes are TRBV28 and TRBJ2-2, with TRBD1 matching 11 bases. J lost 4 bases, V lost 6 bases, and 10 bases had no gene match. The CDR3 length is 17 residues. Germline-derived CDR1 and CDR2 are MDHEN and SYDVKM. The CDR3 DNA follows: TGTGCCAGCAGGGCCGATCTAGGGACAGGGGGCACCGGGGAGCTGTTTTTT. Protein product: CASRADLGTGGTGELFF.

V usage is TRBV7-9 and J usage is TRBJ1-1, with D possibly matching TRBD1 (5 bases). The V and J ends lost 2 bases and 2 bases respectively, with 9 bases between them. Germline V CDR1 and CDR2: SEHNR, FQNEAQ (reference sequence). There are 14 residues in the CDR3. CDR3 in DNA: TGTGCCAGCAGCTTAATGGGGCCTAACACTGAAGCTTTCTTT. Translation gives CASSLMGPNTEAFF.